Listed here are 30 T cell receptor beta chains from one sample, sequenced in a study of Ad26.COV2.S vaccination and SARS-CoV-2 variants. Sample treatment: roughly 20 received Ad26.COV2.S at low or high dose, single or two shots; five or six received placebo; per-sample allocation not given. All samples were drawn on day 63, counting from the first vaccine or placebo injection. This table comes from immunoSEQ multiplex PCR, and its TCRdb copy is limited to in-frame clones, with some not included. This table has roughly 400,000 clones, over 75% appearing once. Material: peripheral blood, obtained in a trial of Ad26.COV2.S vaccine versus placebo. Receptors were obtained from a person between 18 and 65 years old who received the Ad26.COV2.S COVID-19 vaccine or a placebo.

The chain has TRBV27 and TRBJ2-3, with TRBD2 matching over 10 bases. Germline V lookup: CDR1 MNHEY, CDR2 SMNVEV (reference sequence). V gave up 5 bases and J gave up 4 bases; unmatched junction bases: 12. The CDR3 has 17 amino acids. Here the CDR3 DNA reads TGTGCCAGCAGTCCGTCGGCTAGCGGGAGTGTTTCAGATACGCAGTATTTT. It translates to CASSPSASGSVSDTQYF.

V gene TRBV11-3 combines with J gene TRBJ2-5, with 8 bases identical to TRBD2. The CDR3 runs 16 residues. The V gene end was trimmed by 1 base and the J gene end by 5 bases; junction bases not matched to a gene: 9. The germline V gene encodes CDR1 SGHNT and CDR2 YENEEA. The CDR3 DNA follows: TGTGCCAGCAGCTTAGTTCTCGGGACTAGAAGGGAGACCCAGTACTTC. Protein product: CASSLVLGTRRETQYF.

This chain connects TRBV29-1 to TRBJ2-5; TRBD1 is a possible D gene (6 bases). The CDR3 has 12 residues. Germline V gene sequence: CDR1 SQVTM, CDR2 ANQGSEA. V was shortened by 3 bases and J by 5 bases, with 10 bases between the two germline ends. The DNA of the CDR3 is TGCAGCGTTGACAGGGGAGATGAGACCCAGTACTTC. It yields the protein CSVDRGDETQYF.

The CDR3 DNA reads as TGTGCCAGTATGCCGGGACAGGGGAGCGCCGAGCAGTACTTC. Protein product: CASMPGQGSAEQYF. The chain has TRBV19 and TRBJ2-7; 10 nucleotides line up with TRBD1. The V segment lost 7 bases and the J segment 6 bases; nucleotides outside the gene matches: 9. Germline-derived CDR1 and CDR2 are LNHDA and SQIVND (reference sequence). CDR3 length equals 14 residues.

A remark on this clone: At the DNA level, this CDR3 is encoded by other sequences in the same sample as well. The chain recombines TRBV3-1 (or the pseudogene TRBV3-2) with TRBJ2-7, with a tentative D call TRBD2 (6 bases). The V gene's germline CDR1 is LGHDT and CDR2 YNNKEL (reference sequence). The V gene lost 0 bases and the J gene lost 4 bases, with 7 bases spanning the gap. The CDR3 covers 13 residues. The CDR3 reads CASSQDGGYEQYF. The CDR3 DNA sequence: TGTGCCAGCAGCCAAGATGGGGGGTACGAGCAGTACTTC.

The genes are TRBV4-2 and TRBJ2-1, with TRBD2 identical over 8 bases. V shed 0 bases, J shed 4 bases, and the junction held 5 bases outside the gene matches. The CDR3 is 16 amino acids. Germline V CDR1 and CDR2: LGHNA, YNFKEQ. In nucleotides, the CDR3 is TGTGCCAGCAGCCAAGATTTAGCGGGATTATACAATGAGCAGTTCTTC. Translation gives CASSQDLAGLYNEQFF.

This clone has only one observation. The chain recombines TRBV27 with TRBJ2-7; 7 positions agree with TRBD1. V trimming: 6 bases; J trimming: 1 base; junction bases outside the gene matches: 6. The germline V gene encodes CDR1 MNHEY and CDR2 SMNVEV (reference sequence). The CDR3 spans 14 residues. The CDR3 DNA is TGTGCCAGCAGATCGACAGGGCAATCCTACGAGCAGTACTTC. Its translation is CASRSTGQSYEQYF.

V and J are TRBV30 and TRBJ1-5, with no clear D. With 2 bases removed from V and 4 bases from J, the gap between germline ends came to 9 bases. CDR3 length: 13 amino acids. Germline assignment: CDR1 GTSNPN and CDR2 SVGIG (reference sequence). CDR3 region: CAWSTHENQPQHF. CDR3 in DNA: TGTGCCTGGAGTACCCACGAGAATCAGCCCCAGCATTTT.

The rearrangement uses TRBV11-2 and TRBJ2-1; possibly TRBD1 or TRBD2 for D (5 bases each). Per the germline V gene, CDR1 is SGHAT and CDR2 is FQNNGV. The CDR3 extends over 15 amino acids. The V gene lost 4 bases and the J gene lost 8 bases, with 18 bases spanning the gap. In DNA form, the CDR3 reads TGTGCCAGCAGCTACCTTCAGGGAGTTAGGGATGAGCAGTTCTTC. Amino acid sequence: CASSYLQGVRDEQFF.

J is TRBJ1-1 and V is TRBV19; D perhaps matches TRBD1 (5 bases). The ends were cut back, 3 bases at V and 1 base at J, with 9 bases in the middle. Germline V CDR1 and CDR2: LNHDA, SQIVND (reference sequence). The CDR3 consists of 14 residues. CDR3 in amino acids: CASSITGTNTEAFF. CDR3 nucleotides: TGTGCCAGTAGTATCACCGGGACGAACACTGAAGCTTTCTTT.

This chain uses TRBV19 with TRBJ2-5; D might be TRBD1 (6 bases). The V gene's germline CDR1 is LNHDA and CDR2 SQIVND (reference sequence). Trimming removed 4 bases at V and 3 bases at J, with 15 bases between. CDR3 length: 15 residues. The CDR3 DNA sequence: TGTGCCAGTAGTAGACTGTACAGGGAGAAAGAGACCCAGTACTTC. It encodes CASSRLYREKETQYF.

With respect to this clone: Other DNA sequences in the sample encode the same CDR3. The chain has TRBV12-3 or TRBV12-4 and TRBJ2-5; no firm D call. The ends were cut back, 5 bases at V and 1 base at J, with 5 bases in the middle. The CDR3 totals 12 residues. Here the CDR3 DNA reads TGTGCCAGCAGTCGGACCCAAGAGACCCAGTACTTC. Translation gives CASSRTQETQYF.

The chain couples TRBV7-3 to TRBJ2-1; D remains unclear. Deletions cut 8 bases from V and 6 bases from J, with 11 bases between. Germline assignment: CDR1 SGHTA and CDR2 FQGTGA. The CDR3 has 12 residues. This CDR3 is CASSALGNEQFF. The CDR3 DNA follows: TGTGCCAGCTCCGCTTTGGGCAATGAGCAGTTCTTC.

The chain is built from TRBV19 and TRBJ2-1; tentative D call: TRBD2 (5 bases). Germline lookup yields CDR1 LNHDA and CDR2 SQIVND (reference sequence). CDR3 length equals 15 residues. The V end was cut by 4 bases, the J end by 6 bases, with 16 bases between. The DNA of the CDR3 is TGTGCCAGTAGTAAGGAGTCAGCGGCCGGCAATGAGCAGTTCTTC. Protein: CASSKESAAGNEQFF. The full variable domain, in which reference TRBV19 and TRBJ2-1 provide the parts outside the CDR3, is DGGITQSPKYLFRKEGQNVTLSCEQNLNHDAMYWYRQDPGQGLRLIYYSQIVNDFQKGDIAEGYSVSREKKESFPLTVTSAQKNPTAFYLCASSKESAAGNEQFFGPGTRLTVL.

V is TRBV15 and J is TRBJ1-5, with unresolved D. The CDR3 is 12 residues long. Germline assignment: CDR1 LNHNV and CDR2 YYDKDF (reference sequence). V was shortened by 5 bases and J by 6 bases, with 8 bases between the two germline ends. This CDR3 reads CATSVFSQPQHF. The CDR3 DNA reads as TGTGCCACCAGCGTTTTCAGTCAGCCCCAGCATTTT.

J is TRBJ2-1 and V is TRBV28; 12 nucleotides align to TRBD1. The CDR3 loop spans 16 amino acids. Germline CDR1 is MDHEN and CDR2 is SYDVKM. The V and J ends lost 5 bases and 8 bases, in that order; junction bases with no gene match: 10. This chain's CDR3 is CASSPLGQGARYEQFF. The CDR3 nucleotides are TGTGCCAGCAGTCCCTTGGGACAGGGGGCCCGGTATGAGCAGTTCTTC.

V and J are TRBV7-3 and TRBJ2-1; 7 nucleotides match TRBD2. The J segment lost 3 bases and the V segment lost 0 bases, leaving 5 bases of the junction unmatched. Germline V gene sequence: CDR1 SGHTA, CDR2 FQGTGA. The CDR3 runs to 16 residues. CDR3 DNA: TGTGCCAGCAGCTTAACGGCTAGCGGCCGCTACAATGAGCAGTTCTTC. Translation: CASSLTASGRYNEQFF.

As for this clone: Other DNA sequences from this sample encode an identical CDR3 as well. The chain is built from TRBV12-3 or TRBV12-4 and TRBJ1-4; D not certain. Trimming pared 3 bases from V and 7 bases from J, leaving 6 bases between. This CDR3 is 12 amino acids long. CDR3 protein: CASSLGGEKLFF. CDR3 nucleotides: TGTGCCAGCAGTTTGGGTGGTGAAAAACTGTTTTTT.

V gene TRBV6-5 combines with J gene TRBJ2-1; maybe TRBD2 (5 bases). The CDR3 length is 11 residues. CDR1 MNHEY and CDR2 SVGAGI come from the germline V gene. Trimming removed 6 bases from V and 8 bases from J, with 8 bases in between. This chain's CDR3 is CASRIGDEQFF. Here the CDR3 DNA reads TGTGCCAGCAGAATCGGGGATGAGCAGTTCTTC.

The chain couples TRBV28 to TRBJ1-5, with D possibly matching TRBD1 (5 bases). Germline V gene sequence: CDR1 MDHEN, CDR2 SYDVKM. The CDR3 totals 16 residues. The V and J ends lost 4 bases and 3 bases respectively, with 16 bases between them. The CDR3: CASSYSRQPPNQPQHF. CDR3 DNA sequence: TGTGCCAGCAGTTACTCCCGACAGCCTCCCAATCAGCCCCAGCATTTT.

The rearrangement joins TRBV7-2 to TRBJ1-2; D is unclear. This CDR3 region has 13 residues. Germline CDR1 is SGHTA and CDR2 is FQGNSA. V lost 6 bases, J lost 4 bases, and 12 bases lay in between. The DNA for the CDR3 is TGTGCCAGCAGAGGTGGCACAGCCTATGGCTACACCTTC. As protein: CASRGGTAYGYTF.

There are many counts of this clone. The rearrangement joins TRBV6-5 to TRBJ2-7; D uncertain. The CDR3 has 14 amino acids. V shed 11 bases and J shed 3 bases, with 20 bases lying between them. Germline assignment: CDR1 MNHEY and CDR2 SVGAGI. The CDR3 sequence: CASRKGDELYEQYF. CDR3 bases: TGTGCCTCTCGCAAAGGAGATGAGCTCTACGAGCAGTACTTC.

As to this clone: The sample has other DNA sequences that encode this CDR3 too. The V gene is TRBV5-1, the J gene TRBJ2-2; D unresolved. CDR1 and CDR2 from the germline V gene are SGHRS and YFSETQ. CDR3 length: 14 amino acids. With 4 bases removed from V and 1 base from J, the gap between germline ends came to 8 bases. The DNA of the CDR3 is TGCGCCAGCAGCCTGAGGCTGAACACCGGGGAGCTGTTTTTT. Translating gives CASSLRLNTGELFF.

The chain combines TRBV10-3 with TRBJ2-7; 9 bases map to TRBD1. CDR1 is ENHRY, CDR2 SYGVKD, per germline. V trimming: 3 bases; J trimming: 6 bases; junction bases outside the gene matches: 3. The length of the CDR3 is 13 residues. The DNA for the CDR3 is TGTGCCATCAGTGATCAGGACAGGGGCGAGCAGTACTTC. Its protein product is CAISDQDRGEQYF.

The CDR3 reads CASNHLASGYNEQFF. Written as DNA, the CDR3 is TGTGCCAGCAATCATCTGGCTTCGGGATACAATGAGCAGTTCTTC. The V call is TRBV28, the J call TRBJ2-1; tentative D call: TRBD2 (5 bases). In germline, CDR1 is MDHEN, CDR2 SYDVKM. This CDR3 is 15 amino acids long. Trimming stripped 7 bases from V and 4 bases from J, with 17 bases between.

This clone was seen only once. The chain recombines TRBV2 with TRBJ2-3; 11 nucleotides line up with TRBD2. The CDR3 loop spans 16 amino acids. Germline CDR1 reads SNHLY; CDR2 reads FYNNEI. V was pared by 5 bases and J by 3 bases, with 7 bases of the junction left unmatched. The CDR3 region is CASSQGTSGSTDTQYF. Written as DNA, the CDR3 is TGTGCCAGCAGTCAGGGAACTAGCGGGAGTACAGATACGCAGTATTTT. Based on the CDR3 plus reference TRBV2 and TRBJ2-3, the full variable domain is EPEVTQTPSHQVTQMGQEVILRCVPISNHLYFYWYRQILGQKVEFLVSFYNNEISEKSEIFDDQFSVERPDGSNFTLKIRSTKLEDSAMYFCASSQGTSGSTDTQYFGPGTRLTVL.

This clone was found once. The genes are TRBV6-5 and TRBJ1-3; 7 bases map to TRBD1. The CDR3 extends over 14 amino acids. The germline CDR1 and CDR2 sequences are MNHEY and SVGAGI. The V gene end was trimmed by 7 bases and the J gene end by 0 bases; junction bases not matched to a gene: 3. CDR3: CASKGQISGNTIYF. The CDR3 DNA is TGTGCCAGCAAGGGACAGATCTCTGGAAACACCATATATTTT.

The CDR3 reads CASSLLGAIGELFF. The DNA for the CDR3 is TGCGCCAGCAGCCTTCTTGGGGCGATCGGGGAGCTGTTTTTT. The chain combines TRBV5-1 with TRBJ2-2; a possible D gene is TRBD1 (5 bases). CDR3 length: 14 amino acids. The V end was cut by 4 bases, the J end by 7 bases, with 14 bases between. Germline V gene sequence: CDR1 SGHRS, CDR2 YFSETQ.

The chain uses TRBV3-1 (or the pseudogene TRBV3-2) and TRBJ2-7, with TRBD2 identical over 7 bases. The CDR3 consists of 16 residues. The germline CDR1 and CDR2 sequences are LGHDT and YNNKEL (reference sequence). Trimming at V came to 4 bases and at J to 3 bases, leaving 12 bases not matched to a gene. CDR3 DNA: TGTGCCAGCAGCCGCAACCTCCGGGAGGTATTCTACGAGCAGTACTTC. This encodes CASSRNLREVFYEQYF.

The rearrangement links TRBV2 to TRBJ1-6; weak D call: TRBD1 (5 bases). The V gene lost 2 bases and the J gene lost 9 bases, with 11 bases spanning the gap. Germline V gene lookup returns CDR1 SNHLY and CDR2 FYNNEI. This CDR3 has 14 amino acids. The CDR3 here is CASSESRDSSPLHF. The DNA for the CDR3 is TGTGCCAGCAGTGAAAGCAGGGATTCTTCACCCCTCCACTTT.